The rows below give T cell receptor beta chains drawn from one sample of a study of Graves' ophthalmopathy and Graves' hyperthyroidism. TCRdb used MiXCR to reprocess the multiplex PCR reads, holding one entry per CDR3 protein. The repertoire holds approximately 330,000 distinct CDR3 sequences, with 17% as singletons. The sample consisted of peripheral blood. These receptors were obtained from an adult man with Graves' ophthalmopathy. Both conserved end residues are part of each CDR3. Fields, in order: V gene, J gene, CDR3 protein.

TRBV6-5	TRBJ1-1	CASSYSAGMNTEAFF
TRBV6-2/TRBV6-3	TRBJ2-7	CASSYRGAVYEQYF
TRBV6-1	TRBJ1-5	CASSRERGNQPQHF
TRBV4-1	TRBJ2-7	CASSQGTAAYEQYF
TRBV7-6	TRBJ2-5	CASSLDRVEQTQYF
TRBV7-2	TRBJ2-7	CASSLRGYEQYF
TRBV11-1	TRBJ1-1	CASSLVMGRGNTEAFF
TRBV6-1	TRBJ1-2	CASMAVYGYTF
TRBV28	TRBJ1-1	CASSLRWNTEAFF
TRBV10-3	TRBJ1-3	CAISRGSTSGNTIYF
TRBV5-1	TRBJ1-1	CASSRAAGTGRTEAFF
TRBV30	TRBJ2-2	CAGRRPGPRNTGELFF
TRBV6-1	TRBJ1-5	CASPPGSQGGQPQHF
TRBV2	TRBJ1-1	CASTLGVQRMIAFF
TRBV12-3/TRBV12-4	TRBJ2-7	CASSRTSGRYEQYF
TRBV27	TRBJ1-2	CASTPSRSAGGYTF
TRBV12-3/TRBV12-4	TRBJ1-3	CASSFDISGNTIYF
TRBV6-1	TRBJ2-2	CASSPRTGSTGELFF